A single sample is the source of the 24 T cell receptor beta chains below, sequenced in a study of beta chain features in type 1 diabetes. Investigators reverse transcribed all isolated RNA, so they sequenced expressed TCRB transcripts. Repertoires were generated with immunoSEQ multiplex PCR, while TCRdb's copy carries only in-frame clones and drops some. This table holds some 230,000 clones, 9.6% found once. The specimen was naive CD4+ T cells from blood. The receptors stem from a woman between 18 and 30 years old in good health.

This clone was counted between two and nine times. The chain has TRBV5-6 and TRBJ2-7; TRBD2 matches 8 bases. The V gene end was trimmed by 2 bases and the J gene end by 3 bases; junction bases not matched to a gene: 1. Germline V lookup: CDR1 SGHDT, CDR2 YYEEEE. CDR3 length: 13 amino acids. The CDR3 coding sequence is TGTGCCAGCAGCTTTACTAGCGGCTACGAGCAGTACTTC. The encoded protein is CASSFTSGYEQYF.

The CDR3: CASTPQTGELFF. For the CDR3, the DNA is TGTGCCAGCACCCCACAGACCGGGGAGCTGTTTTTT. The V gene is TRBV4-2, the J gene TRBJ2-2; D unresolved. CDR1 is LGHNA, CDR2 YNFKEQ, per germline. CDR3 length equals 12 residues. V was clipped by 7 bases and J by 5 bases, with 8 bases between them.

The sample holds a few counts of this clone. The V gene is TRBV28, the J gene TRBJ2-5, with a tentative D call TRBD2 (5 bases). Germline V CDR1 and CDR2: MDHEN, SYDVKM. CDR3 length: 16 residues. V lost 3 bases, J lost 2 bases, and 16 bases lay in between. The CDR3 here is CASSLVTGIGQETQYF. The CDR3 region has the DNA TGTGCCAGCAGTTTGGTTACGGGGATTGGGCAAGAGACCCAGTACTTC.

There are a few counts of this clone. V usage is TRBV7-3 and J usage is TRBJ2-3, with D possibly TRBD2 on 6 matching bases. This CDR3 contains 17 residues. Germline CDR1 is SGHTA and CDR2 is FQGTGA. Trimming took 4 bases from V and 0 from J, leaving 17 bases between them. CDR3 sequence reads: CASSSLVLGGSTDTQYF. DNA of the CDR3: TGTGCCAGCAGCTCCCTGGTGTTGGGGGGAAGCACAGATACGCAGTATTTT.

Only a few counts were recorded for this clone. The genes are TRBV15 and TRBJ1-5; D is possibly TRBD1 (5 bases). V lost 1 base and J 6 bases, leaving 13 bases between the germline ends. The CDR3 has 15 amino acids. Germline-derived CDR1 and CDR2 are LNHNV and YYDKDF (reference sequence). The CDR3 DNA reads TGTGCCACCAGCAGAGTAGGGGTTTGGGGTCAGCCCCAGCATTTT. This codes for CATSRVGVWGQPQHF.

The chain uses TRBV14 and TRBJ2-7; TRBD2 matches 8 bases. With 1 base clipped from V and 3 bases from J, the junction kept 2 bases outside the gene matches. CDR3 length: 14 amino acids. Germline V lookup: CDR1 SGHDN, CDR2 FVKESK. Here the CDR3 DNA reads TGTGCCAGCAGCCAAGGAAGCGGGAGCTACGAGCAGTACTTC. Amino acid sequence: CASSQGSGSYEQYF.

The rearrangement joins TRBV5-1 to TRBJ2-3; 10 bases agree with TRBD2. In germline, CDR1 is SGHRS, CDR2 YFSETQ. The CDR3 totals 15 residues. After removal of 3 bases from V and 2 bases from J, the junction contained 3 bases not matched to a gene. CDR3 residues: CASSSTSGYTDTQYF. The CDR3 DNA reads as TGCGCCAGCAGCTCGACTAGCGGGTACACAGATACGCAGTATTTT.

This chain uses TRBV25-1 with TRBJ2-2; tentatively, D is TRBD1 (5 bases). Germline assignment: CDR1 MGHDK and CDR2 SYGVNS. The CDR3 spans 13 residues. Trimming took 5 bases from V and 4 from J, leaving 8 bases between them. The DNA for the CDR3 is TGTGCCAGCAGTAGGGGCGGCACCGGGGAGCTGTTTTTT. Amino acids: CASSRGGTGELFF. The full variable domain, in which reference TRBV25-1 and TRBJ2-2 provide the parts outside the CDR3, is EADIYQTPRYLVIGTGKKITLECSQTMGHDKMYWYQQDPGMELHLIHYSYGVNSTEKGDLSSESTVSRIRTEHFPLTLESARPSHTSQYLCASSRGGTGELFFGEGSRLTVL.

In its sample, this clone was seen a few times. This chain connects TRBV30 to TRBJ2-7; 8 bases are shared with TRBD2. The CDR3 runs to 14 residues. Trimming took 2 bases from V and 6 from J; bases not matched to a gene: 9. Germline CDR1 reads GTSNPN; CDR2 reads SVGIG (reference sequence). The CDR3 here is CAWSPGTRSLEQYF. CDR3 nucleotides: TGTGCCTGGAGTCCCGGGACTAGATCCCTCGAGCAGTACTTC.

The chain recombines TRBV5-1 with TRBJ2-3; TRBD1 agrees at 7 bases. CDR1 SGHRS and CDR2 YFSETQ come from the germline V gene. The V segment lost 5 bases and the J segment 2 bases; nucleotides outside the gene matches: 5. This CDR3 comprises 14 residues. The CDR3 protein is CASSTGEFTDTQYF. The CDR3 bases are TGCGCCAGCAGTACAGGGGAGTTCACAGATACGCAGTATTTT.

The chain employs TRBV5-1 and TRBJ2-7; D is perhaps TRBD2 (6 bases). The CDR3 runs to 13 residues. V gave up 0 bases and J gave up 4 bases, with 8 bases separating them. Germline CDR1 SGHRS, CDR2 YFSETQ. The CDR3, as DNA: TGCGCCAGCAGCTTGGGCGGGAAATACGAGCAGTACTTC. Translation: CASSLGGKYEQYF.

This clone showed up just a few times. The rearrangement uses TRBV9 and TRBJ2-7, with D possibly being TRBD2 (5 bases). V was clipped by 0 bases and J by 6 bases, with 10 bases between them. The CDR3 has 13 residues. Germline CDR1 SGDLS, CDR2 YYNGEE. The CDR3 DNA follows: TGTGCCAGCAGCGTAGATTCTCGGGGCGAGCAGTACTTC. Translation gives CASSVDSRGEQYF.

V usage is TRBV30 and J usage is TRBJ1-2; no clear D gene. Germline lookup yields CDR1 GTSNPN and CDR2 SVGIG (reference sequence). Trimming shortened V by 1 base and J by 2 bases, and 8 bases separated the two germline ends. This CDR3 contains 13 residues. The CDR3 is CAWSGLLNYGYTF. DNA for the CDR3: TGTGCCTGGAGTGGCCTTCTAAACTATGGCTACACCTTC.

This clone was counted between two and nine times. The V gene is TRBV11-2, the J gene TRBJ1-1; D is unclear. The CDR3 spans 11 residues. V gave up 5 bases and J gave up 8 bases, with 9 bases separating them. CDR1 and CDR2 (germline): SGHAT, FQNNGV. CDR3 sequence (DNA): TGTGCCAGCAGCGACTTTAAGGAAGCTTTCTTT. Residues: CASSDFKEAFF.

The gene calls are TRBV6-6 and TRBJ1-2; TRBD1 agrees at 11 bases. Losses at the gene ends were 5 bases for V and 8 bases for J; bases not matched to a gene: 7. Per germline, CDR1 MNHNY and CDR2 SVGAGI (reference sequence). The CDR3 has 14 residues. CDR3 in DNA: TGTGCCAGCAGTCCCCAGGGACAGGGGGGCGGCTACACCTTC. It specifies CASSPQGQGGGYTF.

This clone has just a few counts. The chain has TRBV5-4 and TRBJ2-5; 10 bases are shared with TRBD2. Trimming removed 2 bases from V and 5 bases from J; junction bases left unmatched: 3. The CDR3 is made up of 14 amino acids. In germline, CDR1 is SGHNT, CDR2 YYREEE (reference sequence). CDR3 protein: CASSFGLAEETQYF. CDR3 sequence (DNA): TGTGCCAGCAGCTTCGGACTAGCGGAGGAGACCCAGTACTTC.

This clone was recorded a few times. This chain joins TRBV28 and TRBJ2-3, with TRBD1 matching over 7 bases. Germline loops: CDR1 MDHEN, CDR2 SYDVKM. V dropped 5 bases and J dropped 14; count of bases not matched to a gene: 13. CDR3 length equals 13 residues. The DNA for the CDR3 is TGTGCCAGCAGTCCACCCCTAAGGGGGCGGGTGTATTTT. This translates into CASSPPLRGRVYF.

This chain joins TRBV7-9 and TRBJ1-1; no firm D call. The germline V gene has CDR1 SEHNR and CDR2 FQNEAQ (reference sequence). Trimming pared 5 bases from V and 6 bases from J, leaving 16 bases between. The CDR3 is 14 residues long. The DNA for the CDR3 is TGTGCCAGCAGCCCCCTTTGGGAGGGTCCTGAAGCTTTCTTT. Its protein is CASSPLWEGPEAFF. Full variable domain (remainder filled in from reference TRBV7-9 and TRBJ1-1): DTGVSQNPRHKITKRGQNVTFRCDPISEHNRLYWYRQTLGQGPEFLTYFQNEAQLEKSRLLSDRFSAERPKGSFSTLEIQRTEQGDSAMYLCASSPLWEGPEAFFGQGTRLTVV.

This sequence joins TRBV7-9 and TRBJ2-1; D gene ambiguous. Per germline, CDR1 SEHNR and CDR2 FQNEAQ (reference sequence). This CDR3 is 14 amino acids long. V was clipped by 2 bases and J by 8 bases, with 13 bases between them. This CDR3 reads CASSLRLVNDEQFF. The CDR3 DNA reads as TGTGCCAGCAGCTTACGACTCGTCAACGATGAGCAGTTCTTC.

The chain joins TRBV30 to TRBJ2-1; TRBD2 aligns across 11 bases. The J segment lost 5 bases and the V segment lost 1 base, leaving 10 bases of the junction unmatched. Germline lookup yields CDR1 GTSNPN and CDR2 SVGIG (reference sequence). The CDR3 consists of 17 residues. CDR3 sequence: CAWSGLAGGISNNEQFF. The CDR3 DNA follows: TGTGCCTGGAGTGGGCTAGCGGGGGGCATTTCTAACAATGAGCAGTTCTTC.

A note on this clone: This specimen includes other DNA sequences encoding the same CDR3. The gene calls are TRBV2 and TRBJ2-1; possibly TRBD2 for D (5 bases). Per germline, CDR1 SNHLY and CDR2 FYNNEI. This CDR3 is 13 amino acids long. Trimming pared 11 bases from V and 6 bases from J, leaving 17 bases between. The CDR3 loop reads CASRRLAGNEQFF. In DNA form, the CDR3 reads TGTGCCTCAAGGAGGCTAGCTGGCAATGAGCAGTTCTTC. The complete variable domain, with remaining parts taken from reference TRBV2 and TRBJ2-1, reads EPEVTQTPSHQVTQMGQEVILRCVPISNHLYFYWYRQILGQKVEFLVSFYNNEISEKSEIFDDQFSVERPDGSNFTLKIRSTKLEDSAMYFCASRRLAGNEQFFGPGTRLTVL.

This chain uses TRBV5-1 with TRBJ2-1; 13 positions match TRBD2. CDR3 size: 15 residues. V was clipped by 5 bases and J by 9 bases; unmatched bases: 8. Germline CDR1 SGHRS, CDR2 YFSETQ. CDR3 DNA sequence: TGCGCCAGCAGAGTCGGGACTAGCGGGGTTGCTGAGCAGTTCTTC. It specifies CASRVGTSGVAEQFF.

The V call is TRBV10-3, the J call TRBJ2-5; D remains unclear. V was pared by 4 bases and J by 5 bases, with 8 bases between. Germline loops: CDR1 ENHRY, CDR2 SYGVKD. CDR3 length: 12 amino acids. The CDR3 nucleotides read TGTGCCATCAGTGCCTCTAGTGAGACCCAGTACTTC. This encodes CAISASSETQYF.

The rearrangement joins TRBV2 to TRBJ1-5, with 7 bases aligning to TRBD1. CDR1 SNHLY and CDR2 FYNNEI come from the germline V gene. The CDR3 length is 12 residues. With V trimmed by 4 bases and J by 10 bases, 4 bases remained unmatched. For the CDR3, the DNA is TGTGCCAGCAGTGGGAACAGGGGACCCCAGCATTTT. Protein sequence: CASSGNRGPQHF.